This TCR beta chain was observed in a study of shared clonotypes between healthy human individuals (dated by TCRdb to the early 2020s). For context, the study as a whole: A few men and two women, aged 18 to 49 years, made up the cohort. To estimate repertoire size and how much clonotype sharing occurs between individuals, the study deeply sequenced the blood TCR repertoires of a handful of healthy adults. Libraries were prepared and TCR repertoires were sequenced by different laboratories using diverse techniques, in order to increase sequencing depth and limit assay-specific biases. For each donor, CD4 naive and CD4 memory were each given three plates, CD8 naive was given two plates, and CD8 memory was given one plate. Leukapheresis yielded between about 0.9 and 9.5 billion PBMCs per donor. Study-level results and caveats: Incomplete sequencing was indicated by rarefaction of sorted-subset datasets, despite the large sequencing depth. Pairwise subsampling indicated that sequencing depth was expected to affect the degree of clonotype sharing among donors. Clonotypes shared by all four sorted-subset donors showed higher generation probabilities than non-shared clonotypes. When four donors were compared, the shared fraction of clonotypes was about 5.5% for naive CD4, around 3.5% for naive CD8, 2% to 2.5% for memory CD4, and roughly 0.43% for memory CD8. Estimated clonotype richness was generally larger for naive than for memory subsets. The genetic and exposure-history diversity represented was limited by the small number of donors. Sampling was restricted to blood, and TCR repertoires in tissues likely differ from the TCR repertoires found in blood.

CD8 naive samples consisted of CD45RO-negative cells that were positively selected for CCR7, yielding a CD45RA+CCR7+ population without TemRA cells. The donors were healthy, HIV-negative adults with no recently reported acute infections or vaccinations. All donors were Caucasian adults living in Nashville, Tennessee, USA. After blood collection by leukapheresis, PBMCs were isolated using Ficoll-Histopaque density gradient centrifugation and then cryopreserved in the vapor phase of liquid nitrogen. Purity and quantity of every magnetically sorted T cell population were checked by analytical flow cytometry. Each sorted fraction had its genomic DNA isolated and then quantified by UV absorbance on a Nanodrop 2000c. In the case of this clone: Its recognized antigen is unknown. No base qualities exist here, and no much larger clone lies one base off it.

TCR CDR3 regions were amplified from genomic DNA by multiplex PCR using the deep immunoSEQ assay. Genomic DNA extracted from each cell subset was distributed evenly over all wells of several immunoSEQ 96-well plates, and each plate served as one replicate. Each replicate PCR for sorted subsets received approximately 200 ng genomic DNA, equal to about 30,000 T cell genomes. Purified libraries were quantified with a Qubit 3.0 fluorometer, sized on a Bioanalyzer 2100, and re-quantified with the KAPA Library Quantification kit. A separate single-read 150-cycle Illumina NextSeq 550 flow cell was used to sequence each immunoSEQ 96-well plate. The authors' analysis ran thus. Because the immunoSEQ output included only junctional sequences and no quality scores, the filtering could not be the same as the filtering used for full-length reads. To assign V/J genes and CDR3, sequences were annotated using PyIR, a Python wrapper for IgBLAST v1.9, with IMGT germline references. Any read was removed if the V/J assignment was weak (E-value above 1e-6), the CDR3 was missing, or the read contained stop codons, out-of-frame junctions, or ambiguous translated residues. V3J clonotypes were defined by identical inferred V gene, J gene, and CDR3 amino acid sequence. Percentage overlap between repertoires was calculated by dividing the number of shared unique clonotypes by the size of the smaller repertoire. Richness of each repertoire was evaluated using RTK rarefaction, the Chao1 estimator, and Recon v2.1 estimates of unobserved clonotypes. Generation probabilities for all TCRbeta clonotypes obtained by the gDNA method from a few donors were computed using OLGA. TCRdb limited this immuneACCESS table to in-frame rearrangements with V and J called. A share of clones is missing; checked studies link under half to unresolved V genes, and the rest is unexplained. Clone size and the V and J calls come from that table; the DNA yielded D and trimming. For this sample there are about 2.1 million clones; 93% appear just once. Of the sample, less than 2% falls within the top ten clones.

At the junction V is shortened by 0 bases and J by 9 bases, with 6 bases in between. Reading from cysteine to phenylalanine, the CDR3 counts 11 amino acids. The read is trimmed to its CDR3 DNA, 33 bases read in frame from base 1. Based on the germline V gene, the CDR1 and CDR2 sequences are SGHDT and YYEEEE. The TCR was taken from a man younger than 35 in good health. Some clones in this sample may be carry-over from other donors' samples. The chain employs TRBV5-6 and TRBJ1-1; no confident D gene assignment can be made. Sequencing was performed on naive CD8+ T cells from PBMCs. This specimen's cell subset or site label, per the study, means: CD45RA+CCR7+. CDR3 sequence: CASSLGVKAFF. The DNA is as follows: TGTGCCAGCAGCTTGGGAGTTAAAGCTTTCTTT.